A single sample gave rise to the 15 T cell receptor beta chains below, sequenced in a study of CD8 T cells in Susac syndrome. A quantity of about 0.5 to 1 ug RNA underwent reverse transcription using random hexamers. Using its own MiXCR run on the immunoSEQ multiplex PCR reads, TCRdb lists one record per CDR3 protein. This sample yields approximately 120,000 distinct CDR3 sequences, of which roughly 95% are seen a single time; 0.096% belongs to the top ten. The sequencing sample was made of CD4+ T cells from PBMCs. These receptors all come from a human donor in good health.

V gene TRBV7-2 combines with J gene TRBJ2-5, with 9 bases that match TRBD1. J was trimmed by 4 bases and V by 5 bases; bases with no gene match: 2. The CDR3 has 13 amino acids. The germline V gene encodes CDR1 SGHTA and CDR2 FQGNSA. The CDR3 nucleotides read TGTGCCAGCAGCATGACAGGGGGAGAGACCCAGTACTTC. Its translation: CASSMTGGETQYF.

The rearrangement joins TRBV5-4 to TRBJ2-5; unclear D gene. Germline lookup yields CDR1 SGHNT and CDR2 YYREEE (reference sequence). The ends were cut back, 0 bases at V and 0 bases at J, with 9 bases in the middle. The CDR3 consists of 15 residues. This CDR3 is CASSLEQNYQETQYF. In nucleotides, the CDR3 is TGTGCCAGCAGCTTGGAACAGAACTACCAAGAGACCCAGTACTTC.

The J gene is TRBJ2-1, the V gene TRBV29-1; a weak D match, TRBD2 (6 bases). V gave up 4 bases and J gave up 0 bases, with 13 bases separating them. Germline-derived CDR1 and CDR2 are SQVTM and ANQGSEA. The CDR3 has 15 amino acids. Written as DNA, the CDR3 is TGCAGCGTTGGGACGGGAGTTAGCTCCTACAATGAGCAGTTCTTC. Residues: CSVGTGVSSYNEQFF.

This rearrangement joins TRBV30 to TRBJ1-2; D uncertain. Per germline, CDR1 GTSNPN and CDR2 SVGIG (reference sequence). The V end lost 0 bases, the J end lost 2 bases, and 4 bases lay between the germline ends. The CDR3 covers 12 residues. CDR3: CAWSVRNYGYTF. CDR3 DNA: TGTGCCTGGAGTGTCAGGAACTATGGCTACACCTTC.

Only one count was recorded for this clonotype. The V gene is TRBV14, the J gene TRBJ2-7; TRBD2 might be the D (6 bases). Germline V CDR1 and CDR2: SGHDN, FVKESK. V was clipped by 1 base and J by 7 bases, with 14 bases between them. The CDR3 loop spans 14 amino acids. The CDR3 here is CASSQGPGGGEQYF. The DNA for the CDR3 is TGTGCCAGCAGCCAAGGACCCGGGGGAGGAGAGCAGTACTTC.

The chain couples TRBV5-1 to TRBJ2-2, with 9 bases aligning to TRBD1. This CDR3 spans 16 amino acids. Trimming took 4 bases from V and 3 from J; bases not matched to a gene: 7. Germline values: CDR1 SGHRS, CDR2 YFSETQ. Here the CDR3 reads CASSPPGQGHTGELFF. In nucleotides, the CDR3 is TGCGCCAGCAGCCCTCCGGGACAGGGACACACCGGGGAGCTGTTTTTT.

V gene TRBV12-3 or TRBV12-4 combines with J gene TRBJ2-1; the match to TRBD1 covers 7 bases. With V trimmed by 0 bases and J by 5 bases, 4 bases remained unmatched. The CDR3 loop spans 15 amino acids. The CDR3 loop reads CASSLAGDRDNEQFF. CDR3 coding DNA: TGTGCCAGCAGTTTAGCGGGGGACAGAGACAATGAGCAGTTCTTC.

The CDR3 protein is CASSLLGVLGYTF. CDR3 DNA: TGTGCCAGCAGCTTACTAGGGGTTCTTGGCTACACCTTC. V is TRBV7-2 and J is TRBJ1-2, with TRBD1 as a possible D gene (5 bases). This CDR3 spans 13 amino acids. Germline V lookup: CDR1 SGHTA, CDR2 FQGNSA. V was pared by 2 bases and J by 7 bases, with 11 bases between. Variable domain in full (rest from reference TRBV7-2 and TRBJ1-2): GAGVSQSPSNKVTEKGKDVELRCDPISGHTALYWYRQSLGQGLEFLIYFQGNSAPDKSGLPSDRFSAERTGGSVSTLTIQRTQQEDSAVYLCASSLLGVLGYTFGSGTRLTVV.

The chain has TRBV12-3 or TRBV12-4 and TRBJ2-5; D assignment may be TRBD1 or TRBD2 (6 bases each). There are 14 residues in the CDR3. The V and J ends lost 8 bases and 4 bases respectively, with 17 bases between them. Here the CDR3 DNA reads TGTGCCAGCGGAAGTAACAGGGAGGTAGAGACCCAGTACTTC. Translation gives CASGSNREVETQYF.

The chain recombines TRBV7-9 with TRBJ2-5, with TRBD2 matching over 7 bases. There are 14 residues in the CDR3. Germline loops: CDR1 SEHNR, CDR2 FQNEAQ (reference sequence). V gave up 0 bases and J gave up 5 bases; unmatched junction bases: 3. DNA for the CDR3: TGTGCCAGCAGCTTAGCGCAGGGAGGGGAGACCCAGTACTTC. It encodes CASSLAQGGETQYF.

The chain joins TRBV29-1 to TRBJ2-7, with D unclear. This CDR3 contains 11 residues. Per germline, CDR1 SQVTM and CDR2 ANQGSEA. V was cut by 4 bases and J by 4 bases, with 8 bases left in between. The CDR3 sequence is CSVGVEYEQYF. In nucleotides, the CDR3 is TGCAGCGTTGGAGTAGAATACGAGCAGTACTTC.

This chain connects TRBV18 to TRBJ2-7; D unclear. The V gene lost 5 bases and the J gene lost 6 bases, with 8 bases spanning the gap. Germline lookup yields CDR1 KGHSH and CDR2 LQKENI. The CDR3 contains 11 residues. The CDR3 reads CASSFAVEQYF. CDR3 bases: TGTGCCAGCTCATTTGCGGTCGAGCAGTACTTC.

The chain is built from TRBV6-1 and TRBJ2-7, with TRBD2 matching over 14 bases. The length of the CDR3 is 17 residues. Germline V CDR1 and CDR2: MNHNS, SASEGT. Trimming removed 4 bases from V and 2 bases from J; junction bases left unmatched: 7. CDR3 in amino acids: CASSASRLAGGPYEQYF. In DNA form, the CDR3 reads TGTGCCAGCAGTGCATCAAGACTAGCGGGAGGGCCCTACGAGCAGTACTTC.

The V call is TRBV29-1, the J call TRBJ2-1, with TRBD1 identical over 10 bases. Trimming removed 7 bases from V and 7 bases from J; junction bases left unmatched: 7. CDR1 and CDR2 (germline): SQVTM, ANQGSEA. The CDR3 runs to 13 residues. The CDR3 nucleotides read TGCAGCGCCCGGACAGGGGGAATAAATGAGCAGTTCTTC. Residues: CSARTGGINEQFF.

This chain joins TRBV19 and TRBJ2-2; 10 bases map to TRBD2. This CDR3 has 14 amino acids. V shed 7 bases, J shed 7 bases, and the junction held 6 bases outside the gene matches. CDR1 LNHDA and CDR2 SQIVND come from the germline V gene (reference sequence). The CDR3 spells CASTIAGGRGELFF. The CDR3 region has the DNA TGTGCCAGTACCATAGCGGGAGGACGCGGGGAGCTGTTTTTT. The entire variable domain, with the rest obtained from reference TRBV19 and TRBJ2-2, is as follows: DGGITQSPKYLFRKEGQNVTLSCEQNLNHDAMYWYRQDPGQGLRLIYYSQIVNDFQKGDIAEGYSVSREKKESFPLTVTSAQKNPTAFYLCASTIAGGRGELFFGEGSRLTVL.